What follows is one TCR beta chain and its context. Antigen specificity is unknown. The ends were cut back, 7 bases at V and 1 base at J, with 13 bases in the middle. The germline CDR1 and CDR2 sequences are LNHDA and SQIVND (reference sequence). The CDR3 loop spans 14 amino acids. TCRdb's copy holds only in-frame clones and misses some; the assay was immunoSEQ multiplex PCR. The data hold over a million clones, with approximately 68% observed a single time. The data were taken from a study of shared clonotypes between healthy human individuals. Overall study results and limits: Across a handful of donors, naive CD4 shared 4.5% to 6%, naive CD8 3% to 3.5%, memory CD4 over 2%, memory CD8 around 0.42%.

The chain employs TRBV19 and TRBJ2-5; no firm D call. Sequences were obtained from memory CD4+ T cells sorted from blood. Sample subset: CD45RA-negative fraction. This receptor was obtained from a man aged 18 to 30 in good health. The CDR3: CASKSTRSQETQYF. The CDR3 nucleotides read TGTGCCAGTAAAAGTACCAGGTCCCAAGAGACCCAGTACTTC.